A single sample is the source of the 26 T cell receptor beta chains below, sequenced in a study of T cell clonality in common variable immunodeficiency. The table came from immunoSEQ multiplex PCR; TCRdb's copy has only in-frame clones and leaves some out. The sample gives more than 55,000 clones, none seen only once, and the top ten clones hold about 0.8%. The sample was peripheral blood mononuclear cells. These receptors all come from a person aged 18 to 70 in good health.

This clone was recorded many times. The covered CDR3 bases are TGTGCCAGCAGCTTAGTTCCGGGTGGCGAG. As protein: CASSLVPGGE. The whole CDR3 protein is CASSLVPGGEQYF. The chain has TRBV7-7 and TRBJ2-7; D is uncertain. The read halts 3 residues ahead of the CDR3 end, with the missing end drawn from the germline J gene. The length of the CDR3 is 13 residues. V was trimmed by 1 base and J by 6 bases, leaving 10 bases between them. Germline V CDR1 and CDR2: SSHAT, FNYEAQ (reference sequence).

This clone was picked up many times. The sequence runs out 3 residues before the end of the CDR3; the remainder is reconstructed from the germline J gene. The chain carries TRBV20-1 and TRBJ1-1, with D perhaps matching TRBD1 (6 bases). Germline V lookup: CDR1 DFQATT, CDR2 SNEGSKA (reference sequence). This CDR3 comprises 15 residues. The V end was cut by 3 bases, the J end by 2 bases, with 16 bases between. Partial CDR3 DNA: TGCAGTGCTAGTGGCCTTACAGGGTTAAACACTGAA. This translates into CSASGLTGLNTE. The CDR3 as a whole reads CSASGLTGLNTEAFF.

This clone was recorded many times. Coverage ceases 3 residues before the CDR3 finishes, and the germline J gene fills in the end. The chain combines TRBV18 with TRBJ2-7, with 10 bases lining up with TRBD2. Germline trimming cut 2 bases from V and 5 bases from J; bases unmatched to any gene: 3. The CDR3 is made up of 14 amino acids. Germline V gene lookup returns CDR1 KGHSH and CDR2 LQKENI. The DNA read from the CDR3 is TGTGCCAGCTCACCATCCGGGACTAGCGACGAG. The encoded protein is CASSPSGTSDE. The full CDR3 sequence reads CASSPSGTSDEQYF.

This clone was seen many times. The CDR3 sequence is CASSLGPPTGASGRITYEQYF. Incomplete CDR3 DNA: TGCGCCAGCAGCTTGGGACCCCCCACGGGGGCTAGCGGGAGGATCACCTACGAG. The chain has TRBV5-1 and TRBJ2-7, with TRBD2 identical over 11 bases. The read falls 3 residues short of the CDR3 end, and the missing part is taken from the germline J gene. Germline-derived CDR1 and CDR2 are SGHRS and YFSETQ. J was trimmed by 2 bases and V by 0 bases; bases with no gene match: 19. This CDR3 spans 21 amino acids.

This clone was picked up many times. Sequencing ends 3 residues short of the CDR3 end; the germline J gene provides the rest. The rearrangement joins TRBV2 to TRBJ2-1; possible D gene TRBD1, 5 bases. The V and J ends lost 4 bases and 3 bases respectively, with 7 bases between them. Germline loops: CDR1 SNHLY, CDR2 FYNNEI. The CDR3 runs to 13 residues. CDR3 amino acids: CASSGTNYNEQFF. The sequenced part of the CDR3 DNA is TGTGCCAGCAGTGGGACAAACTACAATGAG.

Many counts were recorded for this clone. The read finishes 3 residues shy of the CDR3 end, and the germline J gene is used to complete it. The rearrangement uses TRBV6-4 and TRBJ2-2; D possibly corresponds to TRBD1 (6 bases). The CDR3 loop spans 14 amino acids. CDR1 is MRHNA and CDR2 is SNTAGT in the germline V gene. V lost 6 bases, J lost 6 bases, and 14 bases lay in between. The CDR3 protein is CASRGQHLPGELFF. The CDR3 bases that were read are TGTGCCAGCAGAGGACAGCATTTACCCGGGGAG.

This clone was picked up many times. Coverage ceases 3 residues before the CDR3 finishes, and the germline J gene fills in the end. J is TRBJ1-1 and V is TRBV6-2 or TRBV6-3, with a possible D match to TRBD1 (5 bases). This CDR3 has 13 residues. V gave up 0 bases and J gave up 4 bases, with 6 bases separating them. CDR1 and CDR2 (germline): MNHEY, SVGEGT. The CDR3 is CASSYSRGTEAFF. The sequenced CDR3 bases are TGTGCCAGCAGTTACTCAAGGGGCACTGAA.

This clone was seen at least ten times. The read halts 3 residues ahead of the CDR3 end, with the missing end drawn from the germline J gene. The rearrangement uses TRBV19 and TRBJ2-1, with TRBD1 identical over 7 bases. Germline lookup yields CDR1 LNHDA and CDR2 SQIVND (reference sequence). Trimming cost V 10 bases and J 5 bases; bases outside gene matches: 8. The CDR3 length is 13 residues. Incomplete CDR3 DNA: TGTGCCACCGCTGACAGGGAGAACAATGAG. Its translation is CATADRENNE. From start to end, the CDR3 is CATADRENNEQFF.

This clone was counted at least ten times. With the read ending 3 residues before the CDR3 end, the germline J gene is used to fill in that end. The chain uses TRBV5-6 and TRBJ2-2; D gene uncertain. The germline CDR1 and CDR2 sequences are SGHDT and YYEEEE. V lost 0 bases and J lost 1, with 4 bases in between. This CDR3 spans 14 amino acids. The DNA read from the CDR3 is TGTGCCAGCAGCTTGGCCAGGAACACCGGGGAG. As protein: CASSLARNTGE. Given in full, the CDR3 is CASSLARNTGELFF. Filled out from reference TRBV5-6 and TRBJ2-2, the complete variable domain reads DAGVTQSPTHLIKTRGQQVTLRCSPKSGHDTVSWYQQALGQGPQFIFQYYEEEERQRGNFPDRFSGHQFPNYSSELNVNALLLGDSALYLCASSLARNTGELFFGEGSRLTVL.

This clone has a count of ten or more. The sequenced fragment ends 3 residues before the CDR3 boundary, so the rest is inferred from the germline J gene. The chain couples TRBV6-2 or TRBV6-3 to TRBJ1-5, with D perhaps TRBD1 (6 bases). With 6 bases removed from V and 2 bases from J, the gap between germline ends came to 14 bases. This CDR3 has 15 residues. Germline V gene sequence: CDR1 MNHEY, CDR2 SVGEGT. The CDR3 loop is CASRLQGTGNQPQHF. The DNA read from the CDR3 is TGTGCCAGCAGATTACAGGGAACCGGCAATCAGCCC.

This clone was seen repeatedly, ten times or more. Sequencing ends 3 residues short of the CDR3 end; the germline J gene provides the rest. The V call is TRBV4-1, the J call TRBJ2-1, with 10 bases aligning to TRBD2. Germline V gene sequence: CDR1 MGHRA, CDR2 YSYEKL. The CDR3 is 18 amino acids. The J segment lost 6 bases and the V segment lost 2 bases, leaving 13 bases of the junction unmatched. This chain's CDR3 is CASSQLQYGASGSNEQFF. CDR3 DNA (partial): TGCGCCAGCAGCCAACTTCAATACGGGGCTAGCGGGAGCAATGAG.

This clone was counted many times. CDR3 amino acids: CASSSLPRNTEAFF. Incomplete CDR3 DNA: TGTGCCAGCAGCTCCCTCCCCCGGAACACTGAA. The chain couples TRBV7-9 to TRBJ1-1, with unresolved D. The read gets to within 3 residues of the CDR3 end, and the germline J gene fills in the rest. This CDR3 region has 14 residues. V dropped 4 bases and J dropped 1 base, with 10 bases sitting between them. Germline V gene sequence: CDR1 SEHNR, CDR2 FQNEAQ (reference sequence).

This clone was found many times. The observed sequence ends 3 residues before the CDR3 terminus, with the missing tail filled in from the germline J gene. The chain has TRBV19 and TRBJ1-6; D is uncertain. Germline CDR1 LNHDA, CDR2 SQIVND (reference sequence). This CDR3 has 13 amino acids. Trimming removed 3 bases from V and 7 bases from J, with 7 bases in between. The CDR3 here is CASSIPENSPLHF. CDR3 bases read: TGTGCCAGTAGTATTCCAGAAAATTCACCC.

This clone occurred a few times. The read stops 3 residues short of the end of the CDR3; the missing end is completed from the germline J gene. The chain is built from TRBV2 and TRBJ2-2; maybe TRBD1 (5 bases). The germline V gene encodes CDR1 SNHLY and CDR2 FYNNEI. The CDR3 loop spans 14 amino acids. Here the CDR3 reads CASSQYSGANVLFF. The sequenced part of the CDR3 DNA is TGTGCCAGCAGTCAGTACTCTGGGGCCAACGTG.

This clone was recorded many times. The sequenced fragment ends 3 residues before the CDR3 boundary, so the rest is inferred from the germline J gene. This chain links TRBV7-9 with TRBJ2-3, with 7 nucleotides matching TRBD1. From germline, CDR1 is SEHNR and CDR2 FQNEAQ (reference sequence). The CDR3 is 15 amino acids. The sequenced part of the CDR3 DNA is TGTGCCAGCTCGATCCAACAGGGGTACCAAGAGACG. Translated, it gives CASSIQQGYQET. Given in full, the CDR3 is CASSIQQGYQETQYF.

This clone was seen at least ten times. The sequenced fragment ends 3 residues before the CDR3 boundary, so the rest is inferred from the germline J gene. This chain links TRBV20-1 with TRBJ1-1; D is uncertain. Trimming removed 4 bases at V and 1 base at J, with 10 bases between. Germline V gene data show CDR1 as DFQATT and CDR2 as SNEGSKA (reference sequence). There are 13 residues in the CDR3. The chain's CDR3 is CSAIGLKNTEAFF. The DNA read from the CDR3 is TGCAGTGCTATTGGACTAAAGAACACTGAA.

This clone was recorded at least ten times. The sequenced part of the CDR3 DNA is TGTGCCAGCAGCTTGGTTAGCGGGGGGGCCGAGACC. Residues: CASSLVSGGAET. The whole CDR3 region reads CASSLVSGGAETQYF. The V gene is TRBV5-4, the J gene TRBJ2-5; TRBD2 matches at 11 bases. The DNA ends 3 residues before the CDR3 does, and the rest of the CDR3 is filled in from the germline J gene. The V segment lost 0 bases and the J segment 5 bases; nucleotides outside the gene matches: 3. This CDR3 is 15 amino acids long. Germline V gene sequence: CDR1 SGHNT, CDR2 YYREEE (reference sequence). Full variable domain (rest looked up from reference TRBV5-4 and TRBJ2-5): ETGVTQSPTHLIKTRGQQVTLRCSSQSGHNTVSWYQQALGQGPQFIFQYYREEENGRGNFPPRFSGLQFPNYSSELNVNALELDDSALYLCASSLVSGGAETQYFGPGTRLLVL.

This clone was found many times. Read data end 3 residues before the CDR3 end; the end is taken from the germline J gene. The chain couples TRBV6-4 to TRBJ1-2, with a tentative D call TRBD1 (5 bases). The CDR3 consists of 17 residues. Germline V CDR1 and CDR2: MRHNA, SNTAGT. V gave up 2 bases and J gave up 6 bases, with 22 bases separating them. The CDR3 here is CASSDLPPRGNKDGYTF. The CDR3 bases that were read are TGTGCCAGCAGTGACCTACCCCCTCGGGGGAATAAGGATGGC.

This clone was seen ten or more times. The read halts 3 residues ahead of the CDR3 end, with the missing end drawn from the germline J gene. V gene TRBV4-2 combines with J gene TRBJ1-4, with TRBD1 identical over 7 bases. V dropped 4 bases and J dropped 0; count of bases not matched to a gene: 11. The CDR3 loop spans 18 amino acids. The germline V gene has CDR1 LGHNA and CDR2 YNFKEQ. The sequenced CDR3 bases are TGTGCCAGCAGCCTTGGCCGGACAGGAGCCGCAACTAATGAAAAA. It specifies CASSLGRTGAATNEK. Given in full, the CDR3 is CASSLGRTGAATNEKLFF.

This clone has a count of ten or more. The read ends 3 residues shy of where the CDR3 ends; the end is completed using the germline J gene. The genes are TRBV4-2 and TRBJ1-2; 7 positions agree with TRBD1. Losses at the gene ends were 4 bases for V and 2 bases for J; bases not matched to a gene: 7. The CDR3 consists of 15 residues. Germline CDR1 is LGHNA and CDR2 is YNFKEQ. CDR3 DNA, as far as it was read: TGTGCCAGCAGCCCCCCAGGGGGGAACAACTATGGC. Translated, it gives CASSPPGGNNYG. Given in full, the CDR3 is CASSPPGGNNYGYTF.

This clone was picked up many times. The read finishes 3 residues shy of the CDR3 end, and the germline J gene is used to complete it. V gene TRBV6-4 combines with J gene TRBJ1-2, with a tentative D call TRBD1 (5 bases). Germline lookup yields CDR1 MRHNA and CDR2 SNTAGT. Trimming stripped 6 bases from V and 4 bases from J, with 18 bases between. The CDR3 runs to 15 residues. The sequenced CDR3 bases are TGTGCCAGCAGAATGGTCCCCCAGCAGGGCTATGGC. Encoded protein: CASRMVPQQGYG. The entire CDR3 protein reads CASRMVPQQGYGYTF.

A few counts support this clone. Read data end 3 residues before the CDR3 end; the end is taken from the germline J gene. This chain uses TRBV6-1 with TRBJ2-7; 7 bases line up with TRBD2. The CDR3 has 14 amino acids. J gave up 6 bases and V 1 base, and 6 bases lay outside the gene matches. Germline CDR1 MNHNS, CDR2 SASEGT. The CDR3 bases that were read are TGTGCCAGCAGTGAAGGTGGCGGGAGCAGCGAG. This sequence encodes CASSEGGGSSE. The entire CDR3 sequence reads CASSEGGGSSEQYF.

This clone has ten or more counts. The read ends 3 residues shy of where the CDR3 ends; the end is completed using the germline J gene. The chain joins TRBV12-3 or TRBV12-4 to TRBJ2-7; perhaps TRBD2 as D (6 bases). The CDR3 covers 14 residues. V dropped 1 base and J dropped 1 base, with 8 bases sitting between them. The CDR3 bases that were read are TGTGCCAGCAGTTTAGGCGGGGATTCCTACGAG. It yields the protein CASSLGGDSYE. The entire CDR3 protein reads CASSLGGDSYEQYF.

In this sample, this clone turned up many times. The read halts 3 residues ahead of the CDR3 end, with the missing end drawn from the germline J gene. The chain carries TRBV6-4 and TRBJ2-3; 9 bases fit TRBD2. The CDR3 is made up of 15 amino acids. After removal of 3 bases from V and 3 bases from J, the junction contained 4 bases not matched to a gene. The germline V gene has CDR1 MRHNA and CDR2 SNTAGT. Incomplete CDR3 DNA: TGTGCCAGCAGTGAAAGAGCGGGGGGTACAGATACG. The encoded protein is CASSERAGGTDT. The whole CDR3 region reads CASSERAGGTDTQYF.

This clone has a count of ten or more. The read ends 3 residues early relative to the CDR3; the germline J gene fills the gap. The V and J genes are TRBV10-3 and TRBJ2-2; unclear D gene. Germline V gene lookup returns CDR1 ENHRY and CDR2 SYGVKD. This CDR3 is 14 amino acids long. V was shortened by 4 bases and J by 0 bases, with 6 bases between the two germline ends. CDR3 bases read: TGTGCCATCAGTGCCCAGTCGAACACCGGGGAG. Amino acids: CAISAQSNTGE. Given in full, the CDR3 is CAISAQSNTGELFF.

This clone was recorded many times. With the read ending 3 residues before the CDR3 end, the germline J gene is used to fill in that end. The J gene is TRBJ1-2, the V gene TRBV3-1 (or the pseudogene TRBV3-2); D is perhaps TRBD1 (6 bases). The CDR3 sequence is 16 residues long. Germline CDR1 and CDR2: LGHDT and YNNKEL (reference sequence). The V end was cut by 4 bases, the J end by 0 bases, with 15 bases between. The CDR3 here is CASSPGQGPANYGYTF. The DNA read from the CDR3 is TGTGCCAGCAGCCCCGGTCAGGGGCCAGCTAACTATGGC.